One and the same sample provided the 10 T cell receptor beta chains below, sequenced in a study of blood T cells in healthy people across ages. Then a second PCR, running about 6 to 12 cycles, was carried out with a sample-barcoded 5' primer and a J-beta primer mix. TCRdb itself ran the 5' RACE reads through MiXCR, one entry per CDR3 protein. The data contain about 800,000 distinct CDR3 sequences, 25% of them singletons. The same sample was also studied in work on T cells of mothers and their children.

Sequences were obtained from blood. The source of these receptors is a boy between 10 and 17 years old in good health.

The J gene is TRBJ2-1, the V gene TRBV24-1; 8 positions agree with TRBD2. The germline V gene has CDR1 KGHDR and CDR2 SFDVKD. V trimming: 0 bases; J trimming: 14 bases; junction bases outside the gene matches: 5. This CDR3 contains 13 residues. For the CDR3, the DNA is TGTGCCACCAGTGATTTGCCGACTAGCGAGAAGTTCTTC. Translation gives CATSDLPTSEKFF.

This rearrangement joins TRBV18 to TRBJ2-4, with D hard to call. V lost 1 base to trimming and J lost 2 bases, with 6 bases between them. The CDR3 consists of 14 residues. Germline V gene data show CDR1 as KGHSH and CDR2 as LQKENI. CDR3 in DNA: TGTGCCAGCTCACCACAGAGTACCAAAAACATTCAGTACTTC. Translation gives CASSPQSTKNIQYF.

This rearrangement joins TRBV4-3 to TRBJ2-1; D remains unclear. Germline-derived CDR1 and CDR2 are LGHNA and YSLEER. The ends were cut back, 1 base at V and 3 bases at J, with 19 bases in the middle. This CDR3 has 18 amino acids. The CDR3 protein is CASSQVALDALNYNEQFF. DNA for the CDR3: TGCGCCAGCAGCCAAGTCGCTCTGGACGCGTTAAACTACAATGAGCAGTTCTTC.

V gene TRBV5-1 combines with J gene TRBJ2-2; 7 bases map to TRBD1. Germline V gene lookup returns CDR1 SGHRS and CDR2 YFSETQ. The CDR3 is made up of 14 amino acids. The ends lost 6 bases at V and 5 bases at J; junction bases unmatched: 7. CDR3 in DNA: TGCGCCAGCACCATACAGGGGTCTACCGGGGAGCTGTTTTTT. Protein: CASTIQGSTGELFF.

The genes are TRBV7-3 and TRBJ1-2, with no clear D. V was cut by 3 bases and J by 8 bases, with 10 bases left in between. Germline values: CDR1 SGHTA, CDR2 FQGTGA. This CDR3 is built from 12 residues. The CDR3 region is CASSFRGVGYTF. CDR3 nucleotide sequence: TGTGCCAGCAGCTTCCGGGGAGTCGGCTACACCTTC.

A note on this clonotype: The junction and the germline gene differ at one end; a read error may be behind it. The chain couples TRBV5-4 to TRBJ2-5; D may be TRBD1 or TRBD2 (5 bases each). Germline CDR1 reads SGHNT; CDR2 reads YYREEE (reference sequence). The CDR3 has 12 residues. The CDR3: CASSSIGANLLF. The DNA of the CDR3 is TGTGCCAGCAGCTCTATCGGGGCAAACCTACTCTTC.

This clonotype was counted a few times. The germline gene is not matched at one end of the junction; a read error may be the cause. This chain links TRBV5-6 with TRBJ2-3; D is ambiguous. In germline, CDR1 is SGHDT, CDR2 YYEEEE. CDR3 length equals 14 residues. The CDR3 region is CANSPYGPTDTQYF. The CDR3 nucleotides read TGTGCCAACAGCCCCTACGGGCCCACAGATACGCAGTATTTT. Variable domain in full (rest from reference TRBV5-6 and TRBJ2-3): DAGVTQSPTHLIKTRGQQVTLRCSPKSGHDTVSWYQQALGQGPQFIFQYYEEEERQRGNFPDRFSGHQFPNYSSELNVNALLLGDSALYLCANSPYGPTDTQYFGPGTRLTVL.

The chain combines TRBV7-9 with TRBJ1-5; tentative D call: TRBD1 (6 bases). Trimming shortened V by 3 bases and J by 3 bases, and 12 bases separated the two germline ends. The germline CDR1 and CDR2 sequences are SEHNR and FQNEAQ (reference sequence). The CDR3 spans 15 residues. Written as DNA, the CDR3 is TGTGCCAGCAGCTTTTATCAGGGGCTCAATCAGCCCCAGCATTTT. Its protein is CASSFYQGLNQPQHF.

This chain connects TRBV7-2 to TRBJ1-1; maybe TRBD1 (5 bases). Trimming removed 6 bases at V and 1 base at J, with 12 bases between. The germline CDR1 and CDR2 sequences are SGHTA and FQGNSA. The CDR3 is 14 amino acids. CDR3 in DNA: TGTGCCAGCAGTCTAGGGACGTGGAACACTGAAGCTTTCTTT. Translation: CASSLGTWNTEAFF.

The rearrangement links TRBV27 to TRBJ2-5; 10 bases map to TRBD2. The CDR3 consists of 15 residues. The J segment lost 5 bases and the V segment lost 5 bases, leaving 8 bases of the junction unmatched. Germline V lookup: CDR1 MNHEY, CDR2 SMNVEV (reference sequence). The CDR3 region is CASSGVGLAAETQYF. As DNA, the CDR3 is TGTGCCAGCAGTGGTGTAGGACTAGCGGCGGAGACCCAGTACTTC.